This T cell receptor beta chain was recovered during a study of T cells in Graves' hyperthyroidism and ophthalmopathy. Trimming left V 3 bases short and J 0 bases short, with 16 bases between. Germline values: CDR1 SGDLS, CDR2 YYNGEE. The CDR3 sequence is 17 residues long. Patients were excluded for uncontrolled infection, other autoimmune disease, pregnancy or lactation. TCR beta CDR3 regions were amplified from RNA transcripts. A first-round RT-PCR of the TCR CDR3 used the HTBI primer set. Each CDR3 protein is one row after TCRdb ran MiXCR on the multiplex PCR reads. This table holds 600,000 to 900,000 distinct CDR3 sequences, roughly 15% found once.

The chain employs TRBV9 and TRBJ1-3; tentative D call: TRBD1 (5 bases). This receptor was taken from a man younger than 35 with Graves' hyperthyroidism. The sequencing input was blood. Here the CDR3 DNA reads TGTGCCAGCAGCGATGGGACGGATCAAATCTCTGGAAACACCATATATTTT. It specifies CASSDGTDQISGNTIYF.